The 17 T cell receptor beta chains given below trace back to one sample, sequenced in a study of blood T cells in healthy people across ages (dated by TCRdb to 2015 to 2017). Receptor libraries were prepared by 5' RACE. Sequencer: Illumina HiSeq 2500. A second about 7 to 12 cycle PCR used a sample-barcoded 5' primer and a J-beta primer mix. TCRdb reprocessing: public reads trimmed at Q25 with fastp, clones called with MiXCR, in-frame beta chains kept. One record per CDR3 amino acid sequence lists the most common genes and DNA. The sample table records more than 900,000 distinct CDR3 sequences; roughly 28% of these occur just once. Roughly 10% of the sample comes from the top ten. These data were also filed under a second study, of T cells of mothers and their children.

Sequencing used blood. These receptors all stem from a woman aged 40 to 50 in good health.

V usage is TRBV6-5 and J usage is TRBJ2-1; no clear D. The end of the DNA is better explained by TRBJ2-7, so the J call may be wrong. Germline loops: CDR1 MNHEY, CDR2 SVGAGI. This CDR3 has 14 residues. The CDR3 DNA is TGTGCCAGCAGTATGTGGGGAACCTACAATGAGCAGTACTTC. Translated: CASSMWGTYNEQYF.

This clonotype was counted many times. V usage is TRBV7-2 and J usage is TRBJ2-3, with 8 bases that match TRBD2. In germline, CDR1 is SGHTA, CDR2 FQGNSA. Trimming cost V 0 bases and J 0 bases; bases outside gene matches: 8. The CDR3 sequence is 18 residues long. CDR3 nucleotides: TGTGCCAGCAGCTTAGCCCAAAGCGGGGGCCTTAGCACAGATACGCAGTATTTT. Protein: CASSLAQSGGLSTDTQYF.

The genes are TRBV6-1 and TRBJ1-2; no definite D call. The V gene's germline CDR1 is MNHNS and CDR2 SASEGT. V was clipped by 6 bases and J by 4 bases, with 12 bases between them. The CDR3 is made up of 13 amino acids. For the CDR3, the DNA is TGTGCCAGCAGGGAATATATGTCCTATGGCTACACCTTC. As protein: CASREYMSYGYTF.

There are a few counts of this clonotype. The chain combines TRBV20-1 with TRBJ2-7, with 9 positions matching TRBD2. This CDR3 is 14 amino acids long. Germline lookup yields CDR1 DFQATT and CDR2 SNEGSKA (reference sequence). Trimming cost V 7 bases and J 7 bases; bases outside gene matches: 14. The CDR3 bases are TGCAGTGTTGGTAGCGGGGGCCGGTACAATGAGCAGTACTTC. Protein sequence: CSVGSGGRYNEQYF.

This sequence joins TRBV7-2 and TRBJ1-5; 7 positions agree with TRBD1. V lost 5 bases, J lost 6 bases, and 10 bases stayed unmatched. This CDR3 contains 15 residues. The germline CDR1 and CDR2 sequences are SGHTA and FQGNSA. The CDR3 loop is CASSQGQLKGQPQHF. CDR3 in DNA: TGTGCCAGCAGCCAGGGACAGTTAAAGGGTCAGCCCCAGCATTTT.

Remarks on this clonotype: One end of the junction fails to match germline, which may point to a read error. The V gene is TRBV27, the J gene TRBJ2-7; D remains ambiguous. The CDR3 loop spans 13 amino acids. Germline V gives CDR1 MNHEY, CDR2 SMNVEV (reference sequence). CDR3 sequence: CVSSSSLSYEQYF. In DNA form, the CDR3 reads TGTGTCAGCAGTTCATCTCTCTCCTACGAGCAGTACTTC.

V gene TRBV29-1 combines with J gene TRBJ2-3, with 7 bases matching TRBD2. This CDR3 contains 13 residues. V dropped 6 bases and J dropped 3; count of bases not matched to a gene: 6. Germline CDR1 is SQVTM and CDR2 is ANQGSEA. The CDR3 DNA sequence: TGCAGCGTGTGGGGGGGGGTTACAGATACGCAGTATTTT. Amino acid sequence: CSVWGGVTDTQYF.

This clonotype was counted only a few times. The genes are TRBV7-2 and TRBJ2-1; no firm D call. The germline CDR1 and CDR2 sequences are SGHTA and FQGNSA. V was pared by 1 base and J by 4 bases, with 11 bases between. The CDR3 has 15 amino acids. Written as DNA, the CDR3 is TGTGCCAGCAGCTTAGAGGTAGCACCGTACAATGAGCAGTTCTTC. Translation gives CASSLEVAPYNEQFF.

CDR3 bases: TGCGCCAGCAGCCAAGATCCCTTACTAGCGGGGATCACAGATACGCAGTATTTT. It codes for CASSQDPLLAGITDTQYF. The genes are TRBV4-3 and TRBJ2-3, with 10 bases that match TRBD2. V lost 0 bases, J lost 2 bases, and 8 bases stayed unmatched. This CDR3 is built from 18 residues. Germline CDR1 is LGHNA and CDR2 is YSLEER.

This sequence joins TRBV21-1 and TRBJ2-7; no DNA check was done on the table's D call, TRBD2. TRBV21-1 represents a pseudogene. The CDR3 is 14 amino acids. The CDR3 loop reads CASSAEREAHEQYF. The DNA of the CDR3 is TGTGCCAGCAGCGCCGAGAGGGAGGCCCACGAGCAGTACTTC.

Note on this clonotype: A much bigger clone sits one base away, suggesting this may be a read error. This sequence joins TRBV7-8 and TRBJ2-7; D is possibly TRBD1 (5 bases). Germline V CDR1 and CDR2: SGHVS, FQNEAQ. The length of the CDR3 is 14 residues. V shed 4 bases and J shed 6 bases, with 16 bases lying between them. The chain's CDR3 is CASSSLRLRGEQYF. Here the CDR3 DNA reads TGTGCCAGCAGCTCACTCCGCTTAAGGGGCGAGCAGTACTTC. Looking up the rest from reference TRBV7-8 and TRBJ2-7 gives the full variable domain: GAGVSQSPRYKVAKRGQDVALRCDPISGHVSLFWYQQALGQGPEFLTYFQNEAQLDKSGLPSDRFFAERPEGSVSTLKIQRTQQEDSAVYLCASSSLRLRGEQYFGPGTRLTVT.

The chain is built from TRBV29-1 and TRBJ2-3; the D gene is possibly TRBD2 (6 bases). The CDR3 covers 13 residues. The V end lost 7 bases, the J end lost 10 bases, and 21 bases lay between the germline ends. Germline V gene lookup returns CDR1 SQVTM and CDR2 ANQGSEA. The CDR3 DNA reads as TGCAGCGCAAGGGATGTAGCGGCTCATGCGCAGTATTTT. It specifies CSARDVAAHAQYF.

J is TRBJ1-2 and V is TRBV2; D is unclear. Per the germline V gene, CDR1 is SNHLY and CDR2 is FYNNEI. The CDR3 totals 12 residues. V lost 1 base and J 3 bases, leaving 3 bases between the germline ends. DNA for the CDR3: TGTGCCAGCAGTGAAGGCGACTATGGCTACACCTTC. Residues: CASSEGDYGYTF.

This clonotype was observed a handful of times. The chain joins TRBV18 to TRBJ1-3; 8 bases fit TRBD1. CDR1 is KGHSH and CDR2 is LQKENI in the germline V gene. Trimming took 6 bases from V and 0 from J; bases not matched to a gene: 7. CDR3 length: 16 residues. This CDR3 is CASSLATGVSGNTIYF. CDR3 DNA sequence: TGTGCCAGCTCTCTTGCGACAGGGGTCTCTGGAAACACCATATATTTT.

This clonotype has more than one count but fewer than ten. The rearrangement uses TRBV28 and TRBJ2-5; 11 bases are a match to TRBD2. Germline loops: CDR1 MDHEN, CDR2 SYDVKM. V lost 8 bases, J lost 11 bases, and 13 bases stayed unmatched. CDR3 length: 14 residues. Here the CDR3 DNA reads TGTGCCAGCTTTACTAGCGGGGGCCGAGGGGAGCAGTACTTC. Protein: CASFTSGGRGEQYF. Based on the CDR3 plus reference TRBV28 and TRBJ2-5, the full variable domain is DVKVTQSSRYLVKRTGEKVFLECVQDMDHENMFWYRQDPGLGLRLIYFSYDVKMKEKGDIPEGYSVSREKKERFSLILESASTNQTSMYLCASFTSGGRGEQYFGPGTRLLVL.

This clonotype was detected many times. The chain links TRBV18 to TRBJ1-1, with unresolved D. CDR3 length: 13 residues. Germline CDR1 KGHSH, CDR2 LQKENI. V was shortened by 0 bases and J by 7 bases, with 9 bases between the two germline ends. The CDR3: CASSPPGGDEAFF. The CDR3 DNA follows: TGTGCCAGCTCACCACCCGGCGGAGATGAAGCTTTCTTT. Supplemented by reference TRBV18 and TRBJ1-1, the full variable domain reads NAGVMQNPRHLVRRRGQEARLRCSPMKGHSHVYWYRQLPEEGLKFMVYLQKENIIDESGMPKERFSAEFPKEGPSILRIQQVVRGDSAAYFCASSPPGGDEAFFGQGTRLTVV.

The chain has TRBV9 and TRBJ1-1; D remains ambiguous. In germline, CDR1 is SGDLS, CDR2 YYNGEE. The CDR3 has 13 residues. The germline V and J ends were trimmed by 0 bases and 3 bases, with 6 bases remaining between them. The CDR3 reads CASSVVSDTEAFF. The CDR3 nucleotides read TGTGCCAGCAGCGTAGTGTCGGACACTGAAGCTTTCTTT.